The rows below give T cell receptor beta chains drawn from one sample of a study of T cell responses to AZD1222 COVID-19 vaccine. The table came from immunoSEQ multiplex PCR; TCRdb's copy has only in-frame clones and leaves some out. The table shows 110,000 to 150,000 clones, with roughly nine tenths occurring only once. The sequenced sample was peripheral blood, obtained on day 0 of AZD1222 vaccination. These receptors were obtained from an adult in good health. The CDR3 runs from the conserved cysteine through the conserved F or W. The D gene is left open where the match is weak. Part of the rows lack a size; the others show once, few, many or a class for expanded clones.

d_gene	v_gene	j_gene	abundance	CDR3nt	CDR3aa
.	TRBV6-5	TRBJ1-1	.	TGTGCCAGCAGTTACTCGATCAGGGCCCAAGAAGCTTTCTTT	CASSYSIRAQEAFF
TRBD2	TRBV30	TRBJ2-1	.	TGTGCCTGGAGTGTACGCGGGGGGGCCAATGAGCAGTTCTTC	CAWSVRGGANEQFF
.	TRBV14	TRBJ2-6	.	TGTGCCAGCAGCCGTACTAGCTTATCCTCTGGGGCCAACGTCCTGACTTTC	CASSRTSLSSGANVLTF
.	TRBV18	TRBJ1-4	.	TGTGCCAGCTCACCCGATACGGAGAATGAAAAACTGTTTTTT	CASSPDTENEKLFF
.	TRBV7-2	TRBJ1-5	.	TGTGCCAGCAGCTTACACCGGGCGAGGCAGCCCCAGCATTTT	CASSLHRARQPQHF
.	TRBV7-9	TRBJ2-7	once	TGTGCCAGCAGCTTATTCCACGAGCAGTACTTC	CASSLFHEQYF
.	TRBV21-1	TRBJ2-1	.	TGTGCCAGCATCACTAGCGCGCAGGGCTCCTACAATGAGCAGTTCTTC	CASITSAQGSYNEQFF
TRBD1	TRBV18	TRBJ2-1	.	TGTGCCAGCTCACCGTCCCGGGACAGGGCCCCCAATGAGCAGTTCTTC	CASSPSRDRAPNEQFF
.	TRBV7-9	TRBJ1-2	.	TGTGCCAGCAGCTTTGGTCCTAACTATGGCTACACCTTC	CASSFGPNYGYTF
.	TRBV5-5	TRBJ1-6	.	TGTGCCAGCAGCCTGGGACGTAGCTCCTATAATTCACCCCTCCACTTT	CASSLGRSSYNSPLHF
.	TRBV19	TRBJ1-3	once	TGTGCCAGTAGTAACCCGGGGCCGAACTCTGGAAACACCATATATTTT	CASSNPGPNSGNTIYF
.	TRBV28	TRBJ1-6	.	TGTGCCAGCCGCCCGGCGGGATATAATTCACCCCTCCACTTT	CASRPAGYNSPLHF
TRBD1	TRBV18	TRBJ1-6	.	TGTGCCAGCTCACGAGGACAGGGAGGGAATTCACCCCTCCACTTT	CASSRGQGGNSPLHF
TRBD2	TRBV28	TRBJ2-7	.	TGTGCCAGCAGTTTCCCTAGCGGGAACAACGAGCAGTACTTC	CASSFPSGNNEQYF
.	TRBV29-1	TRBJ1-2	.	TGCAGCGTTGGCGGAATTTACTCTAACTATGGCTACACCTTC	CSVGGIYSNYGYTF
TRBD1	TRBV5-4	TRBJ1-2	.	TGTGCCAGCAGCTCCGACAGGGGAAATGGCTACACCTTC	CASSSDRGNGYTF
TRBD1	TRBV18	TRBJ1-3	.	TGTGCCAGCTCACCAAAGGGGGCGGCTGGAAACACCATATATTTT	CASSPKGAAGNTIYF
.	TRBV27	TRBJ2-3	.	TGTGCCACCCACCGGGGTGACACAGATACGCAGTATTTT	CATHRGDTDTQYF
TRBD1	TRBV5-6	TRBJ2-7	.	TGTGCCAGCAGCTTGGACAGGGGCTCCTACGAGCAGTACTTC	CASSLDRGSYEQYF
.	TRBV7-2	TRBJ1-6	few	TGTGCCAGCAGCTTAGGGGACCTACCAAATTCACCCCTCCACTTT	CASSLGDLPNSPLHF
TRBD2	TRBV6-5	TRBJ2-5	.	TGTGCCAGCAGTTACTGGAGCGGGGGGACACAAGAGACCCAGTACTTC	CASSYWSGGTQETQYF
TRBD1	TRBV19	TRBJ1-6	.	TGTGCCAGTAGTGGACAGGGTGATTTGTCACCCCTCCACTTT	CASSGQGDLSPLHF
.	TRBV4-1	TRBJ1-4	once	TGCGCCAGCAGCCAACCCTTCGAAAAACTGTTTTTT	CASSQPFEKLFF
TRBD2	TRBV3-1/TRBV3-2	TRBJ2-1	.	TGTGCCAGCAGAACCGGACTAGCGGGGTACAATGAGCAGTTCTTC	CASRTGLAGYNEQFF
.	TRBV7-9	TRBJ1-1	.	TGTGCCAGCAGCTTTGTACAGTACACTGAAGCTTTCTTT	CASSFVQYTEAFF
.	TRBV14	TRBJ1-2	.	TGTGCCAGCAGCCCGGAAGCCCTCGGTTATGGCTACACCTTC	CASSPEALGYGYTF
.	TRBV9	TRBJ1-4	.	TGTGCCAGCAGCGCCCGGGGGGGGGACGGTGCAACTAATGAAAAACTGTTTTTT	CASSARGGDGATNEKLFF
TRBD2	TRBV7-8	TRBJ2-7	.	TGTGCCAGCAGCTTAGGGGCGGGAGCGAGCTCCTACGAGCAGTACTTC	CASSLGAGASSYEQYF
.	TRBV5-1	TRBJ1-5	.	TGCGCCAGCAGCTTAGTGGGTGCAAGGAATCAGCCCCAGCATTTT	CASSLVGARNQPQHF
.	TRBV6-5	TRBJ1-4	.	TGTGCCAGCAGTCACCGGGACACGTATGGGAAACTGTTTTTT	CASSHRDTYGKLFF
.	TRBV6-5	TRBJ2-1	.	TGTGCCAGCAGTTACCGAACTACCAACTACAATGAGCAGTTCTTC	CASSYRTTNYNEQFF
.	TRBV30	TRBJ2-1	once	TGTGCCTGGGCGGCCGGGGGTACAGGAGGCAATGAGCAGTTCTTC	CAWAAGGTGGNEQFF
.	TRBV4-2	TRBJ1-1	once	TGTGCCAGCAGCCAAGATCGGACCTCGAACACTGAAGCTTTCTTT	CASSQDRTSNTEAFF
.	TRBV19	TRBJ2-1	.	TGTGCCAGTAGTACCCCCGGGTCAATCTACAATGAGCAGTTCTTC	CASSTPGSIYNEQFF
TRBD1	TRBV7-6	TRBJ2-7	.	TGTGCCAGCAGCTTATATGTAGGGGACAGGGTATCCCACGAGCAGTACTTC	CASSLYVGDRVSHEQYF
.	TRBV5-1	TRBJ2-5	.	TGCGCCAGCAGCGAATCTCGCGCAGGGGAAGAGACCCAGTACTTC	CASSESRAGEETQYF
.	TRBV4-1	TRBJ1-1	.	TGCGCCAGCAGCCGCGGGACCCAGAACACTGAAGCTTTCTTT	CASSRGTQNTEAFF
TRBD2	TRBV5-1	TRBJ2-3	.	TGCGCCAGCAGCTTGGAGGGTAGCGGGGGCACAGATACGCAGTATTTT	CASSLEGSGGTDTQYF
TRBD1	TRBV30	TRBJ2-1	.	TGTGCCTGGAGACCTACCGGGACAGGCTCCTACAATGAGCAGTTCTTC	CAWRPTGTGSYNEQFF
.	TRBV9	TRBJ1-1	.	TGTGCCAGCAGCCCGCCCCCCCCTCAGAATGAAGCTTTCTTT	CASSPPPPQNEAFF
.	TRBV7-9	TRBJ1-2	.	TGTGCCAGCAGCTTAGAACCCCGGGGCCCCTATGGCTACACCTTC	CASSLEPRGPYGYTF
TRBD2	TRBV7-9	TRBJ2-5	.	TGTGCCAGCAGCTTTGGACTAGCAGTGGGGACCCAGTACTTC	CASSFGLAVGTQYF
.	TRBV9	TRBJ2-2	.	TGTGCCAGCAGCGTAATCTCGGTCCCCAGGGACACCGGGGAGCTGTTTTTT	CASSVISVPRDTGELFF
.	TRBV3-1/TRBV3-2	TRBJ2-7	.	TGTGCCAGCAGCACAACCCGACAGACCTACGAGCAGTACTTC	CASSTTRQTYEQYF
.	TRBV5-1	TRBJ1-1	.	TGCGCCAGCAGCTTGGATCGGCAGGGAGCTTTCTTT	CASSLDRQGAFF
.	TRBV27	TRBJ2-2	.	TGTGCCAGCAGTTTGAGGACTCTACTGACCGGGGAGCTGTTTTTT	CASSLRTLLTGELFF
.	TRBV5-1	TRBJ1-1	few	TGCGCCAGCAGGCAGGGAGGGTCCTTTGAAGCTTTCTTT	CASRQGGSFEAFF
.	TRBV27	TRBJ2-3	.	TGTGCCAGCAGTCCCTGGGGGAGCGGGACAACACCGATACTCACAGATACGCAGTATTTT	CASSPWGSGTTPILTDTQYF
.	TRBV7-2	TRBJ1-5	few	TGTGCCAGCAGCGTACGGGGGAATCAGCCCCAGCATTTT	CASSVRGNQPQHF
.	TRBV6-5	TRBJ1-5	.	TGTGCCACCTCCGACAATTTCAATCAGCCCCAGCATTTT	CATSDNFNQPQHF
.	TRBV28	TRBJ2-1	once	TGTGCCAGCAGTTTATTGTACAGGGAGGTTAAGTTCTTC	CASSLLYREVKFF